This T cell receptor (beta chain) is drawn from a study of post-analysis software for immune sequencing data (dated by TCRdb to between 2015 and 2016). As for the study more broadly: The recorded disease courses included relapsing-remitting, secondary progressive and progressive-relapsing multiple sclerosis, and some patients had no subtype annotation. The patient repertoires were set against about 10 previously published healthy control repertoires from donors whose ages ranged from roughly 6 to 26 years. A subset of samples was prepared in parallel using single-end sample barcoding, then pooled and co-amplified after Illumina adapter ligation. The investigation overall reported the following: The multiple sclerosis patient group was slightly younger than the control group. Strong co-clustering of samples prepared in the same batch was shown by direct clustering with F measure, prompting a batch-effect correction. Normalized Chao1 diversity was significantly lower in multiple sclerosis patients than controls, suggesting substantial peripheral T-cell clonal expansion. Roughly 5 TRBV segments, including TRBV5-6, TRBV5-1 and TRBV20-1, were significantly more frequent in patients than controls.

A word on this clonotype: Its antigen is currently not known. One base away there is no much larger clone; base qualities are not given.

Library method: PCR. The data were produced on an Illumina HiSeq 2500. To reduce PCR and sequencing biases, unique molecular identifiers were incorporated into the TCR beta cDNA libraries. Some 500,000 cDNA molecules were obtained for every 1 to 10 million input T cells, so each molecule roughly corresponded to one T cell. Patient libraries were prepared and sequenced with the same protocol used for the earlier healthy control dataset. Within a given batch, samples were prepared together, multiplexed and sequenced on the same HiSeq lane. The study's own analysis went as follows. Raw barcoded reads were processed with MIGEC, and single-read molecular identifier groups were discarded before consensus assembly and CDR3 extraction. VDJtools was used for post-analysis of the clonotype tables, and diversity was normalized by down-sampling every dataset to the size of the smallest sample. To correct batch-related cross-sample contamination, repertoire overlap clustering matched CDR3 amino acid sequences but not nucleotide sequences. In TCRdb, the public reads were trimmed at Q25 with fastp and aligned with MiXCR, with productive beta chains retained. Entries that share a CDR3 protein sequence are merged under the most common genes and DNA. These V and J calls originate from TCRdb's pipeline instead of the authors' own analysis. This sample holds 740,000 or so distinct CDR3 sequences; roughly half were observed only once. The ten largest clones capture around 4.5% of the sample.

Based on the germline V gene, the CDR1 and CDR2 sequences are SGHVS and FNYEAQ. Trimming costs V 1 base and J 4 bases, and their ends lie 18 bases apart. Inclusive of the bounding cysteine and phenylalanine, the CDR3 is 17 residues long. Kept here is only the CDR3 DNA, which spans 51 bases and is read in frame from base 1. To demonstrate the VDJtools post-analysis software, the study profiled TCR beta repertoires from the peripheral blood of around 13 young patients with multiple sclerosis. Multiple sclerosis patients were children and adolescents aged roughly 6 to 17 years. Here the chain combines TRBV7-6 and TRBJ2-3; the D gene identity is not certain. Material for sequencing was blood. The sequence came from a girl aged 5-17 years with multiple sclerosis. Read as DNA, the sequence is TGTGCCAGCAGCTTAGTACGGTCGTACGAGTCAGCAGATACGCAGTATTTT. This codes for CASSLVRSYESADTQYF. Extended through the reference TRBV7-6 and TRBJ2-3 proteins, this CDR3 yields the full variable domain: GAGVSQSPRYKVTKRGQDVALRCDPISGHVSLYWYRQALGQGPEFLTYFNYEAQQDKSGLPNDRFSAERPEGSISTLTIQRTEQRDSAMYRCASSLVRSYESADTQYFGPGTRLTVL.